This T cell receptor (beta chain) comes out of a study of T cell changes during pregnancy in multiple sclerosis. CDR1 is SGHAT and CDR2 is FQNNGV in the germline V gene. CDR3 size: 14 residues. V dropped 4 bases and J dropped 4; count of bases not matched to a gene: 3. Repertoires were generated with immunoSEQ multiplex PCR, while TCRdb's copy carries only in-frame clones and drops some. Counted here are about 81,000 clones, around 95% occurring once; the ten biggest clones make up under 1.5%. The receptor was isolated from a female donor in good health, enrolled as a control in a pregnancy study. Sequences were derived from peripheral blood, sampled in the third trimester of pregnancy. The chain has TRBV11-2 and TRBJ1-2, with 10 bases fitting TRBD1. CDR3 sequence: CASSSDRGIYGYTF. CDR3 nucleotide sequence: TGTGCCAGCAGCTCGGACAGGGGGATCTATGGCTACACCTTC.